The 29 T cell receptor beta chains below all came from one sample that was sequenced in a study of shared clonotypes between healthy human individuals. Profiling relied on immunoSEQ multiplex PCR, and the TCRdb table lists in-frame clones only, not all of them. Of about 560,000 clones in the sample, about 80% are singletons; the top ten hold about 12%. What was sequenced was PBMCs. Every receptor here comes from a woman in her forties in good health. Some clones in this sample may be carry-over from other donors' samples.

The table lists this clone with a few counts. The DNA for the CDR3 is TGTGCCAGCAGCCAAGAATTCGGGGCCAACGTCCTGACTTTC. Its translation: CASSQEFGANVLTF. This sequence joins TRBV4-2 and TRBJ2-6; the D is unclear. Trimming removed 0 bases from V and 4 bases from J, with 4 bases in between. The CDR3 has 14 amino acids. In germline, CDR1 is LGHNA, CDR2 YNFKEQ.

This clone was seen a handful of times. The CDR3 sequence: CATTRADNTGELFF. The CDR3 DNA follows: TGTGCCACGACCAGGGCCGATAATACCGGGGAGCTGTTTTTT. The chain employs TRBV5-4 and TRBJ2-2; D is perhaps TRBD1 (5 bases). The V end was cut by 9 bases, the J end by 5 bases, with 17 bases between. The CDR3 is made up of 14 amino acids. The V gene's germline CDR1 is SGHNT and CDR2 YYREEE (reference sequence).

The chain carries TRBV5-1 and TRBJ2-1, with D unresolved. This CDR3 comprises 13 residues. Germline loops: CDR1 SGHRS, CDR2 YFSETQ. The V gene lost 2 bases and the J gene lost 5 bases, with 8 bases spanning the gap. The CDR3 loop reads CASSLAQNNEQFF. The CDR3 region has the DNA TGCGCCAGCAGCTTAGCCCAGAACAATGAGCAGTTCTTC.

The rearrangement links TRBV2 to TRBJ2-5, with TRBD1 identical over 7 bases. The CDR3 has 13 residues. Germline V gene data show CDR1 as SNHLY and CDR2 as FYNNEI. The V segment lost 5 bases and the J segment 4 bases; nucleotides outside the gene matches: 4. CDR3 residues: CASSMYRGETQYF. CDR3 bases: TGTGCCAGCAGTATGTACAGGGGAGAGACCCAGTACTTC.

V usage is TRBV14 and J usage is TRBJ2-7, with D hard to call. CDR1 and CDR2 from the germline V gene are SGHDN and FVKESK. Trimming removed 2 bases from V and 2 bases from J, with 10 bases in between. The CDR3 extends over 14 amino acids. CDR3 amino acids: CASSQSFAPYEQYF. CDR3 bases: TGTGCCAGCAGCCAATCGTTTGCCCCCTACGAGCAGTACTTC.

The genes are TRBV9 and TRBJ2-5; D uncertain. This CDR3 is 14 amino acids long. Germline-derived CDR1 and CDR2 are SGDLS and YYNGEE. The V gene lost 4 bases and the J gene lost 0 bases, with 10 bases spanning the gap. CDR3 in DNA: TGTGCCAGCAGCAGACGGGCATACCAAGAGACCCAGTACTTC. Its protein product is CASSRRAYQETQYF.

V gene TRBV5-1 combines with J gene TRBJ2-7; 10 positions match TRBD2. J gave up 1 base and V 4 bases, and 5 bases lay outside the gene matches. The germline V gene has CDR1 SGHRS and CDR2 YFSETQ. This CDR3 has 15 residues. The CDR3 DNA follows: TGCGCCAGCAGCGCACGGACTAGCGGTTCCTACGAGCAGTACTTC. Protein product: CASSARTSGSYEQYF.

The genes are TRBV6-5 and TRBJ2-7; D remains unclear. Per the germline V gene, CDR1 is MNHEY and CDR2 is SVGAGI. Trimming shortened V by 2 bases and J by 0 bases, and 11 bases separated the two germline ends. The CDR3 loop spans 15 amino acids. This CDR3 is CASSYGLTPSYEQYF. The CDR3 coding sequence is TGTGCCAGCAGTTACGGTCTTACCCCCTCCTACGAGCAGTACTTC.

A few counts support this clone. This chain connects TRBV30 to TRBJ2-7; 9 bases agree with TRBD2. CDR3 size: 15 residues. CDR1 is GTSNPN, CDR2 SVGIG, per germline (reference sequence). The ends lost 1 base at V and 5 bases at J; junction bases unmatched: 9. The CDR3 loop is CAWSAHRTSENEQYF. The CDR3 region has the DNA TGTGCCTGGAGTGCACACAGGACTAGCGAGAACGAGCAGTACTTC.

This clone was seen ten or more times. This chain joins TRBV27 and TRBJ2-7; a possible D gene is TRBD2 (5 bases). The germline V and J ends were trimmed by 6 bases and 0 bases, with 12 bases remaining between them. CDR1 and CDR2 (germline): MNHEY, SMNVEV (reference sequence). This CDR3 spans 14 amino acids. CDR3 sequence reads: CASRVMGSSYEQYF. CDR3 in DNA: TGTGCCAGCAGGGTCATGGGGAGCTCCTACGAGCAGTACTTC.

This chain joins TRBV11-2 and TRBJ2-3; 9 bases line up with TRBD1. Germline V gives CDR1 SGHAT, CDR2 FQNNGV. This CDR3 is 16 amino acids long. V lost 1 base, J lost 2 bases, and 4 bases stayed unmatched. In DNA, the CDR3 is TGTGCCAGCAGCTTAGGGGGACAGGGAGTCACAGATACGCAGTATTTT. Translating gives CASSLGGQGVTDTQYF.

The chain uses TRBV6-1 and TRBJ2-7; D tentatively reads TRBD1 or TRBD2 (5 bases each). Germline V lookup: CDR1 MNHNS, CDR2 SASEGT. This CDR3 region has 16 residues. V was trimmed by 4 bases and J by 0 bases, leaving 16 bases between them. CDR3 sequence reads: CASSAYWDRGSYEQYF. In DNA form, the CDR3 reads TGTGCCAGCAGTGCTTACTGGGACCGAGGCTCCTACGAGCAGTACTTC.

The chain is built from TRBV7-9 and TRBJ1-1; the D is unclear. The CDR3 consists of 11 residues. V lost 5 bases and J 5 bases, leaving 6 bases between the germline ends. Germline loops: CDR1 SEHNR, CDR2 FQNEAQ (reference sequence). The CDR3 sequence: CASSLRTEAFF. The CDR3 DNA reads as TGTGCCAGCAGCCTGAGGACTGAAGCTTTCTTT.

The chain links TRBV6-1 to TRBJ2-5; TRBD2 might be the D (7 bases). V gave up 3 bases and J gave up 7 bases, with 15 bases separating them. Germline CDR1 reads MNHNS; CDR2 reads SASEGT. The CDR3 sequence is 14 residues long. CDR3 loop: CASSDTQGGVTQYF. The DNA of the CDR3 is TGTGCCAGCAGTGATACCCAAGGGGGGGTGACCCAGTACTTC.

The J gene is TRBJ1-2, the V gene TRBV7-9, with D possibly being TRBD1 (6 bases). CDR1 SEHNR and CDR2 FQNEAQ come from the germline V gene (reference sequence). The CDR3 totals 14 residues. Trimming cost V 1 base and J 5 bases, with 11 bases left between them. This CDR3 reads CASSLVRQGYGYTF. CDR3 nucleotide sequence: TGTGCCAGCAGCTTAGTGCGGCAGGGGTATGGCTACACCTTC.

In its sample, this clone was seen a few times. V usage is TRBV28 and J usage is TRBJ1-5; 8 nucleotides match TRBD1. CDR1 and CDR2 from the germline V gene are MDHEN and SYDVKM. CDR3 length: 15 amino acids. The junction had 11 bases not matched to a gene; V was cut back by 6 bases and J by 7 bases. The CDR3 sequence: CASSLVQGAIQPQHF. The CDR3 DNA is TGTGCCAGCAGCCTGGTGCAGGGGGCCATACAGCCCCAGCATTTT. The full variable domain, completed using reference TRBV28 and TRBJ1-5, is DVKVTQSSRYLVKRTGEKVFLECVQDMDHENMFWYRQDPGLGLRLIYFSYDVKMKEKGDIPEGYSVSREKKERFSLILESASTNQTSMYLCASSLVQGAIQPQHFGDGTRLSIL.

The chain is built from TRBV27 and TRBJ1-2; D might be TRBD1 (5 bases). The germline CDR1 and CDR2 sequences are MNHEY and SMNVEV (reference sequence). The V end lost 5 bases, the J end lost 5 bases, and 18 bases lay between the germline ends. The CDR3 consists of 15 residues. CDR3 sequence (DNA): TGTGCCAGCAGTGAGGCGGGGCGGAGAGAATATGGCTACACCTTC. Encoded protein: CASSEAGRREYGYTF.

This clone was seen once. The genes are TRBV28 and TRBJ2-7; no reliable D call. The CDR3 consists of 11 residues. V was trimmed by 5 bases and J by 4 bases, leaving 6 bases between them. Looked up from germline, CDR1 is MDHEN and CDR2 is SYDVKM. The CDR3 protein is CASSTAYEQYF. CDR3 DNA sequence: TGTGCCAGCAGTACCGCATACGAGCAGTACTTC. The variable domain in full, with the rest retrieved from reference TRBV28 and TRBJ2-7, is DVKVTQSSRYLVKRTGEKVFLECVQDMDHENMFWYRQDPGLGLRLIYFSYDVKMKEKGDIPEGYSVSREKKERFSLILESASTNQTSMYLCASSTAYEQYFGPGTRLTVT.

Only one count was recorded for this clone. This chain connects TRBV6-6 to TRBJ2-5; possible D gene TRBD2, 5 bases. Between the trimmed V and J ends, which lost 4 bases and 7 bases, there was a span of 16 bases. CDR1 is MNHNY, CDR2 SVGAGI, per germline (reference sequence). The CDR3 spans 14 residues. CDR3 sequence reads: CASSSSGIDGTQYF. The CDR3 DNA reads as TGTGCCAGCAGTTCCTCGGGGATTGATGGGACCCAGTACTTC.

This clone was found once. A single base is all that separates this from a far larger clone, so a read error is likely. This specimen includes other DNA sequences encoding the same CDR3. V is TRBV30 and J is TRBJ1-5; D remains ambiguous. The germline CDR1 and CDR2 sequences are GTSNPN and SVGIG (reference sequence). The CDR3 extends over 12 amino acids. In nucleotides, the CDR3 is TGTGCCTGGAGCGGAAGCAATCAGCCCCAGCACTTT. Translated, it gives CAWSGSNQPQHF.

The DNA for the CDR3 is TGTGCCATCAGTGACTTGGGGGCCCAGACGGGTGGCTACACCTTC. Translating gives CAISDLGAQTGGYTF. The rearrangement uses TRBV10-3 and TRBJ1-2, with D possibly matching TRBD1 (6 bases). With 3 bases removed from V and 7 bases from J, the gap between germline ends came to 18 bases. This CDR3 spans 15 amino acids. Germline lookup yields CDR1 ENHRY and CDR2 SYGVKD.

This clone was seen only a few times. The chain is built from TRBV5-1 and TRBJ2-3, with 9 bases that match TRBD1. Germline CDR1 reads SGHRS; CDR2 reads YFSETQ. The CDR3 is made up of 14 amino acids. V shed 5 bases and J 1 base; nucleotides not matched to a gene: 2. CDR3 region: CASRRDRGTDTQYF. Written as DNA, the CDR3 is TGCGCCAGCAGGAGGGACAGGGGCACAGATACGCAGTATTTT.

This clone appeared a few times. The V gene is TRBV28, the J gene TRBJ2-2, with D possibly matching TRBD2 (5 bases). Between the trimmed V and J ends, which lost 7 bases and 7 bases, there was a span of 13 bases. This CDR3 has 13 residues. Germline V gene lookup returns CDR1 MDHEN and CDR2 SYDVKM. Here the CDR3 reads CASTDSPNGELFF. CDR3 sequence (DNA): TGTGCCAGCACGGACTCGCCTAACGGGGAGCTGTTTTTT.

This clone was found a few times. This rearrangement joins TRBV6-5 to TRBJ2-3; 8 nucleotides match TRBD2. With V trimmed by 6 bases and J by 4 bases, 9 bases remained unmatched. The CDR3 loop spans 15 amino acids. From germline, CDR1 is MNHEY and CDR2 SVGAGI. CDR3 protein: CASSLTSASPDTQYF. The CDR3 DNA reads TGTGCCAGCAGCCTGACTAGCGCCTCGCCAGATACGCAGTATTTT.

The rearrangement links TRBV27 to TRBJ2-5, with unresolved D. V was cut by 5 bases and J by 2 bases, with 9 bases left in between. The germline V gene has CDR1 MNHEY and CDR2 SMNVEV (reference sequence). The CDR3 contains 13 residues. Here the CDR3 DNA reads TGTGCCAGCAGTCCGTCCGGGCAAGAGACCCAGTACTTC. Protein sequence: CASSPSGQETQYF.

Written as DNA, the CDR3 is TGTGCCAGCACCTTTGCCATACTGGGCCGCCTCGAGCCCCAGCATTTT. Its protein is CASTFAILGRLEPQHF. V is TRBV6-6 and J is TRBJ1-5; no clear D gene. V shed 7 bases and J shed 8 bases, with 24 bases lying between them. The CDR3 covers 16 residues. Germline assignment: CDR1 MNHNY and CDR2 SVGAGI (reference sequence).

The V and J genes are TRBV18 and TRBJ2-7; D gene ambiguous. Trimming stripped 0 bases from V and 2 bases from J, with 5 bases between. The CDR3 runs 13 residues. CDR1 KGHSH and CDR2 LQKENI come from the germline V gene. The CDR3 nucleotides read TGTGCCAGCTCACCACCAATTACCTACGAGCAGTACTTC. It translates to CASSPPITYEQYF.

This clone has more than one count but fewer than ten. This chain connects TRBV5-1 to TRBJ2-5, with 11 bases aligning to TRBD2. Trimming took 4 bases from V and 4 from J; bases not matched to a gene: 12. There are 17 residues in the CDR3. Per germline, CDR1 SGHRS and CDR2 YFSETQ. This CDR3 is CASSPRGGLAGGETQYF. In DNA form, the CDR3 reads TGCGCCAGCAGCCCGCGCGGGGGGCTAGCGGGAGGAGAGACCCAGTACTTC.

The chain employs TRBV29-1 and TRBJ1-1; 9 bases agree with TRBD1. From germline, CDR1 is SQVTM and CDR2 ANQGSEA. This CDR3 has 14 amino acids. J lost 4 bases, V lost 4 bases, and 7 bases had no gene match. The CDR3 loop reads CSVGETGGGTEAFF. In nucleotides, the CDR3 is TGCAGCGTTGGAGAAACAGGGGGCGGCACTGAAGCTTTCTTT.